Described below is a single T cell receptor (beta chain) sequence and its context. Its specificity is not known. This sample stems from a study of shared clonotypes between healthy human individuals. Sequencing used immunoSEQ multiplex PCR; TCRdb keeps in-frame clones, though not all of them. The sample carries 450,000 to 500,000 clones, approximately 80% recorded once. Looked up from germline, CDR1 is SNHLY and CDR2 is FYNNEI. V was trimmed by 7 bases and J by 3 bases, leaving 18 bases between them. This CDR3 region has 15 residues. The study's findings and limits: Sampling covered blood only; tissue repertoires likely differ. Few donors limited the genetic and exposure-history diversity represented.

Input material: PBMCs. The source of this sequence is a woman aged 40 to 50 in good health. Some clones in this sample may be carry-over from other donors' samples. This chain joins TRBV2 and TRBJ2-5, with D tentatively TRBD2 (5 bases). CDR3 nucleotide sequence: TGTGCCAGCAAGCAGCCCCTCGGGCGGGAAGAGACCCAGTACTTC. Translating gives CASKQPLGREETQYF. Drawing the rest from reference TRBV2 and TRBJ2-5, the complete variable domain is EPEVTQTPSHQVTQMGQEVILRCVPISNHLYFYWYRQILGQKVEFLVSFYNNEISEKSEIFDDQFSVERPDGSNFTLKIRSTKLEDSAMYFCASKQPLGREETQYFGPGTRLLVL.